A selection of T cell receptor beta chains follows, all from one sample in a study of blood T cell repertoires in COVID-19. The assay was immunoSEQ multiplex PCR, and TCRdb's table has in-frame clones only and misses some. The repertoire includes roughly 300,000 clones, about 88% of them detected once, and roughly 1.5% sits in the top ten. Sequenced material: peripheral blood. The receptors here all came from a human donor with COVID-19, enrolled during active disease. The donor label of this sample is uncertain. Both conserved end residues are part of each CDR3. A D gene is named only where the DNA matches it firmly. Part of the rows lack a size; the others show once, few, many or a class for expanded clones.

v_call	j_call	d_call	clone_size	cdr3_aa	cdr3_nt
TRBV10-3	TRBJ2-7	TRBD2	.	CAISEWGTSGRRASYEQYF	TGTGCCATCAGTGAGTGGGGGACTAGCGGGAGGAGGGCTTCCTACGAGCAGTACTTC
TRBV7-6	TRBJ2-2	TRBD2	.	CAKLAGGATGELFF	TGTGCCAAGCTAGCGGGGGGGGCCACCGGGGAGCTGTTTTTT
TRBV7-9	TRBJ2-2	.	.	CASSPSLGGETGELFF	TGTGCCAGCAGTCCTAGCCTAGGCGGTGAGACCGGGGAGCTGTTTTTT
TRBV2	TRBJ2-3	.	.	CASRPRQGWADTQYF	TGTGCCAGCAGACCCCGGCAGGGTTGGGCAGATACGCAGTATTTT
TRBV30	TRBJ1-3	.	.	CAWGAGGAFSGNTIYF	TGTGCCTGGGGGGCCGGGGGGGCCTTCTCTGGAAACACCATATATTTT
TRBV6-5	TRBJ1-1	TRBD1	.	CASRRRGPMNTEAFF	TGTGCCAGCAGACGGAGGGGGCCTATGAACACTGAAGCTTTCTTT
TRBV7-7	TRBJ2-3	.	.	CASTPDREYSTGTDTQYF	TGTGCTAGCACCCCCGACAGAGAGTATAGCACAGGCACAGATACGCAGTATTTT
TRBV28	TRBJ1-2	.	once	CASRPPGGAYGYTF	TGTGCCAGCAGGCCTCCGGGGGGAGCATATGGCTACACCTTC
TRBV27	TRBJ1-5	.	.	CASSPMGRYSNQPQHF	TGTGCCAGCAGTCCCATGGGGCGATATAGCAATCAGCCCCAGCATTTT
TRBV27	TRBJ1-1	TRBD1	.	CASSLIYRQGARNTEAFF	TGTGCCAGCAGTTTAATTTATCGGCAGGGGGCTAGGAACACTGAAGCTTTCTTT
TRBV28	TRBJ2-7	TRBD2	.	CASRLAGGLYEQYF	TGTGCCAGCAGGTTAGCGGGAGGGTTGTACGAGCAGTACTTC
TRBV15	TRBJ2-7	TRBD2	.	CATSRDSVFGGRGYEQYF	TGTGCCACCAGCAGAGATTCCGTTTTCGGCGGGAGGGGATACGAGCAGTACTTC
TRBV19	TRBJ2-7	TRBD2	.	CASSIPGLAYEQYF	TGTGCCAGTAGCATTCCCGGACTAGCGTACGAGCAGTACTTC
TRBV5-5	TRBJ1-2	.	few	CASSLLQGGYGYTF	TGTGCCAGCAGCTTGTTACAGGGCGGATATGGCTACACCTTC
TRBV12-5	TRBJ2-1	.	.	CASGFFSPTDEQFF	TGTGCTAGTGGTTTTTTTTCCCCCACTGATGAGCAGTTCTTC
TRBV19	TRBJ1-1	.	.	CASRGRGEAFF	TGTGCCAGTAGGGGGAGAGGGGAAGCTTTCTTT
TRBV5-1	TRBJ2-2	TRBD2	.	CASSIVAGRNTGELFF	TGCGCCAGCAGCATCGTAGCGGGACGGAACACCGGGGAGCTGTTTTTT